This T cell receptor (beta chain) was observed in a study of control samples from healthy donors and cancer patients. V trimming: 0 bases; J trimming: 5 bases; junction bases outside the gene matches: 6. The germline V gene has CDR1 SGDLS and CDR2 YYNGEE. There are 15 residues in the CDR3. Data came from immunoSEQ multiplex PCR; TCRdb stores just in-frame clones and leaves some out. The sample has about 130,000 clones, around 92% seen once. The receptor's source is a woman between 50 and 59 years old in good health. Sequences were obtained from blood. The chain couples TRBV9 to TRBJ2-7, with TRBD1 matching 9 bases. The CDR3 DNA reads TGTGCCAGCAGCGTAGAGGACAGGGGAGTCAACGAGCAGTACTTC. Translated: CASSVEDRGVNEQYF. The complete variable domain, with remaining parts taken from reference TRBV9 and TRBJ2-7, reads DSGVTQTPKHLITATGQRVTLRCSPRSGDLSVYWYQQSLDQGLQFLIQYYNGEERAKGNILERFSAQQFPDLHSELNLSSLELGDSALYFCASSVEDRGVNEQYFGPGTRLTVT.